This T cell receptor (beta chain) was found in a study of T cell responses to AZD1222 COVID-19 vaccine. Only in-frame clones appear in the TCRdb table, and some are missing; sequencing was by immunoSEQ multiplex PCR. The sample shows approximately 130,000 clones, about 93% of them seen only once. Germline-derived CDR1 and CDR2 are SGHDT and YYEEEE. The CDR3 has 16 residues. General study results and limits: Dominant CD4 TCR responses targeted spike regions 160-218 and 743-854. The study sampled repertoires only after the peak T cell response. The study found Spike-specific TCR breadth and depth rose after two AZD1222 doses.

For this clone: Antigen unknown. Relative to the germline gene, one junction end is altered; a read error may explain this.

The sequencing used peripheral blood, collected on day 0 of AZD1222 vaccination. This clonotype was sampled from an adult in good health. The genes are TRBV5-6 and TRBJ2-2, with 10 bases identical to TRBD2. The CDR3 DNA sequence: TGTGCCAGCAGCTTGAAACTAGCGGGGAACGCCGGGGAGCTGTTTTTT. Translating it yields CASSLKLAGNAGELFF. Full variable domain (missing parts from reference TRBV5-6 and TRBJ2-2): DAGVTQSPTHLIKTRGQQVTLRCSPKSGHDTVSWYQQALGQGPQFIFQYYEEEERQRGNFPDRFSGHQFPNYSSELNVNALLLGDSALYLCASSLKLAGNAGELFFGEGSRLTVL.